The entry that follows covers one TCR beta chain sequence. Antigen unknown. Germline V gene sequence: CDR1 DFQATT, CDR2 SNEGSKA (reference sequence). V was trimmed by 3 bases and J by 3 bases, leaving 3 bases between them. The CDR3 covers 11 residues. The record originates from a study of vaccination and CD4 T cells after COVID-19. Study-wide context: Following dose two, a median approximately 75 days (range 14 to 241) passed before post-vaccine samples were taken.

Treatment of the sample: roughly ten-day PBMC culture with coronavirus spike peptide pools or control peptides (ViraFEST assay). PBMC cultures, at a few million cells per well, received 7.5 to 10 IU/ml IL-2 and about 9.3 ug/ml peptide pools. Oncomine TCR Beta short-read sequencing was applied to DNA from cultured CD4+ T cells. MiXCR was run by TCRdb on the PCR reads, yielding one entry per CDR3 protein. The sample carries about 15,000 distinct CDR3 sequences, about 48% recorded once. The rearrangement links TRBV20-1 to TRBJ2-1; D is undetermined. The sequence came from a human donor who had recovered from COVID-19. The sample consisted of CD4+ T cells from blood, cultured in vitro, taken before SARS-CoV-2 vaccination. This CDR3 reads CSARDYNEQFF. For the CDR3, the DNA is TGCAGTGCTAGGGACTACAATGAGCAGTTCTTC.